A selection of T cell receptor beta chains follows, all from one sample in a study of shared clonotypes between healthy human individuals. The method was immunoSEQ multiplex PCR; TCRdb's version includes in-frame clones alone and lacks a portion of them. The repertoire includes around 1.9 million clones, 93% of them detected once, and more than 1.5% sits in the top ten. Sequenced material: naive CD8+ T cells from PBMCs. The source is a man between 18 and 35 years old in good health. Some clones in this sample may be carry-over from other donors' samples. CDR3s include the opening cysteine and the closing phenylalanine or tryptophan. A D gene is named only where the DNA matches it firmly. A row's size may be missing; if present it is once, few, many or a size class.

V gene	D gene	clone size	J gene	CDR3 protein	CDR3 DNA
TRBV27	-	once	TRBJ2-7	CASSLRVGVNYEQYF	TGTGCCAGCAGTTTGCGTGTGGGGGTCAACTACGAGCAGTACTTC
TRBV6-5	TRBD2	-	TRBJ2-7	CASSYGASGTLEQYF	TGTGCCAGCAGTTACGGGGCTAGCGGGACTCTCGAGCAGTACTTC
TRBV6-6	-	-	TRBJ1-1	CASSTLTDTNTEAFF	TGTGCCAGCAGTACCCTGACAGATACGAACACTGAAGCTTTCTTT
TRBV6-1	-	once	TRBJ1-2	CASSEVSWLPYGYTF	TGTGCCAGCAGTGAGGTCAGTTGGCTACCCTATGGCTACACCTTC
TRBV4-1	-	-	TRBJ2-5	CASSSLLAAETQYF	TGCGCCAGCAGCTCCCTGCTGGCGGCGGAGACCCAGTACTTC
TRBV5-6	-	-	TRBJ2-7	CASSLSVTPREQYF	TGTGCCAGCAGCTTGTCGGTTACACCTAGGGAGCAGTACTTC
TRBV5-6	-	-	TRBJ2-1	CASSVVAISYNEQFF	TGTGCCAGCAGCGTAGTAGCGATCTCCTACAATGAGCAGTTCTTC
TRBV9	-	-	TRBJ2-7	CASSVGTAYEQYF	TGTGCCAGCAGCGTAGGCACAGCCTACGAGCAGTACTTC
TRBV19	-	once	TRBJ1-1	CASAGGYTEAFF	TGTGCCAGTGCGGGAGGGTACACTGAAGCTTTCTTT
TRBV14	-	once	TRBJ1-2	CASSQDSFINPYYGYTF	TGTGCCAGCAGCCAAGATTCGTTTATAAATCCCTATTATGGCTACACCTTC
TRBV27	-	-	TRBJ2-2	CASSLSAGATGELFF	TGTGCCAGCAGTTTATCGGCAGGGGCGACCGGGGAGCTGTTTTTT
TRBV7-9	-	-	TRBJ1-1	CASSLAALSGGTEAFF	TGTGCCAGCAGCTTAGCGGCCCTCTCAGGAGGCACTGAAGCTTTCTTT
TRBV10-3	-	-	TRBJ1-2	CAISGGPNYGYTF	TGTGCCATCAGTGGGGGGCCTAACTATGGCTACACCTTC
TRBV28	-	-	TRBJ1-5	CASTSEGGDDQPQHF	TGTGCCAGCACCTCCGAGGGGGGAGACGATCAGCCCCAGCATTTT
TRBV27	TRBD2	-	TRBJ2-5	CASSPGLAGGPWETQYF	TGTGCCAGCAGTCCCGGACTAGCGGGAGGGCCGTGGGAGACCCAGTACTTC
TRBV7-9	TRBD2	-	TRBJ2-5	CASSLTLAGQETQYF	TGTGCCAGCAGCTTAACCTTAGCGGGGCAAGAGACCCAGTACTTC
TRBV11-2	TRBD1	-	TRBJ1-2	CASSLERTGGGYGYTF	TGTGCCAGCAGCTTAGAACGGACAGGGGGGGGCTATGGCTACACCTTC
TRBV27	-	-	TRBJ2-3	CASSLSGTDTQYF	TGTGCCAGCAGCCTAAGTGGGACAGATACGCAGTATTTT
TRBV5-5	TRBD2	-	TRBJ2-1	CASSPPLAGLYNEQFF	TGTGCCAGCAGCCCCCCCCTAGCGGGACTATACAATGAGCAGTTCTTC
TRBV7-9	-	-	TRBJ2-7	CASSLGPSEQYF	TGTGCCAGCAGCTTAGGACCCTCCGAGCAGTACTTC
TRBV6-5	-	-	TRBJ2-1	CASSSRQEGILEQFF	TGTGCCAGCAGTTCCCGACAGGAGGGGATATTGGAGCAGTTCTTC
TRBV25-1	-	-	TRBJ2-7	CASSGYGYEQYF	TGTGCCAGCAGTGGGTACGGCTACGAGCAGTACTTC
TRBV4-3	-	-	TRBJ2-2	CASSETGATGELFF	TGCGCCAGCAGCGAAACAGGCGCCACCGGGGAGCTGTTTTTT
TRBV4-1	TRBD2	once	TRBJ2-1	CASSQDPGGPTYNEQFF	TGCGCCAGCAGCCAAGATCCGGGGGGACCAACTTACAATGAGCAGTTCTTC
TRBV5-5	TRBD1	-	TRBJ2-7	CASSLEQGPYEQYF	TGTGCCAGCAGCTTGGAACAGGGGCCCTACGAGCAGTACTTC
TRBV6-6	-	-	TRBJ2-1	CASSYFPGQQFF	TGTGCCAGCAGTTACTTCCCGGGACAGCAGTTCTTC
TRBV10-1	TRBD2	-	TRBJ2-3	CASSDHPGLADNTQYF	TGCGCCAGCAGTGACCATCCGGGACTAGCGGATAATACGCAGTATTTT
TRBV6-5	TRBD2	-	TRBJ2-7	CASSYEAGGIGYEQYF	TGTGCCAGCAGTTACGAGGCGGGAGGGATCGGCTACGAGCAGTACTTC
TRBV6-5	-	-	TRBJ2-2	CASSYFPSSKNGELFF	TGTGCCAGCAGTTACTTTCCTAGCTCCAAAAACGGGGAGCTGTTTTTT
TRBV13	TRBD2	-	TRBJ2-3	CASSLSEISSGRAADTQYF	TGTGCCAGCAGCTTGTCGGAAATTTCTAGCGGGAGGGCGGCAGATACGCAGTATTTT
TRBV19	TRBD1	-	TRBJ2-2	CASSIRQGIGELFF	TGTGCCAGTAGTATCCGACAGGGGATCGGGGAGCTGTTTTTT
TRBV27	-	-	TRBJ2-5	CASSLSSFPKTQYF	TGTGCCAGCAGTTTATCGTCTTTTCCAAAGACCCAGTACTTC
TRBV19	-	-	TRBJ1-5	CASVTAGHSNQPQHF	TGTGCCTCGGTGACCGCGGGCCATAGCAATCAGCCCCAGCATTTT
TRBV14	-	-	TRBJ1-2	CASSQGTQGMSYGYTF	TGTGCCAGCAGCCAAGGGACACAGGGAATGAGCTATGGCTACACCTTC
TRBV15	-	few	TRBJ2-2	CATSDLGGGRWELFF	TGTGCCACCAGCGACTTGGGCGGGGGCAGGTGGGAGCTGTTTTTT
TRBV10-3	-	-	TRBJ2-2	CAARQENTGELFF	TGTGCCGCGCGACAGGAGAACACCGGGGAGCTGTTTTTT
TRBV25-1	-	-	TRBJ2-7	CASSERGTPHYEQYF	TGTGCCAGCAGTGAACGCGGGACACCTCATTACGAGCAGTACTTC
TRBV19	-	-	TRBJ2-1	CASNLNVDPGMYNEQFF	TGTGCCAGTAACCTTAACGTCGACCCGGGAATGTACAATGAGCAGTTCTTC
TRBV5-1	-	-	TRBJ2-6	CASSLDAGTLLSGANVLTF	TGCGCCAGCAGCTTGGATGCGGGGACCCTACTCTCTGGGGCCAACGTCCTGACTTTC
TRBV30	-	-	TRBJ1-4	CAWSVLQGFNEKLFF	TGTGCCTGGAGTGTGCTTCAGGGATTTAATGAAAAACTGTTTTTT
TRBV7-9	TRBD2	-	TRBJ2-7	CASSKRTSGSPYEQYF	TGTGCCAGCAGCAAAAGGACTAGCGGGAGTCCCTACGAGCAGTACTTC
TRBV19	-	few	TRBJ1-1	CASKRVQGRTEAFF	TGTGCCAGTAAAAGGGTACAGGGACGCACTGAAGCTTTCTTT
TRBV7-9	-	-	TRBJ2-7	CASSLVGEPSYEQYF	TGTGCCAGCAGCTTAGTGGGGGAACCCTCCTACGAGCAGTACTTC
TRBV7-9	TRBD1	-	TRBJ1-2	CASSFPFRGHGYTF	TGTGCCAGCAGCTTCCCATTCAGGGGGCACGGCTACACCTTC
TRBV27	TRBD2	-	TRBJ2-3	CASSPLSGRVEDTQYF	TGTGCCAGCAGCCCGCTCAGCGGGAGGGTTGAAGATACGCAGTATTTT
TRBV30	-	-	TRBJ1-2	CAWSLGRAYNYGYTF	TGTGCCTGGTCCCTGGGCAGGGCTTACAACTATGGCTACACCTTC
TRBV6-5	-	-	TRBJ2-7	CASRLDPGPYEQYF	TGTGCCAGCAGGCTAGACCCGGGGCCCTACGAGCAGTACTTC
TRBV6-1	-	-	TRBJ1-2	CASSEIEGFTYGYTF	TGTGCCAGCAGTGAAATCGAGGGTTTTACCTATGGCTACACCTTC
TRBV28	TRBD1	-	TRBJ2-7	CASGTGDRGYEQYF	TGTGCCAGCGGAACAGGGGACAGGGGCTACGAGCAGTACTTC
TRBV28	-	-	TRBJ2-7	CASIPAAGLRETYEQYF	TGTGCCAGCATCCCCGCGGCGGGACTCCGCGAGACCTACGAGCAGTACTTC
TRBV4-1	-	-	TRBJ1-5	CASSLTRGQPQHF	TGCGCCAGCAGCTTGACTCGGGGTCAGCCCCAGCATTTT
TRBV7-2	TRBD2	-	TRBJ2-3	CASSSTGTSGHGTQYF	TGTGCCAGCAGCTCGACCGGGACTAGCGGGCATGGTACGCAGTATTTT
TRBV11-2	-	-	TRBJ2-7	CASSQYVGSSYEQYF	TGTGCCAGCAGCCAATATGTGGGATCCTCCTACGAGCAGTACTTC